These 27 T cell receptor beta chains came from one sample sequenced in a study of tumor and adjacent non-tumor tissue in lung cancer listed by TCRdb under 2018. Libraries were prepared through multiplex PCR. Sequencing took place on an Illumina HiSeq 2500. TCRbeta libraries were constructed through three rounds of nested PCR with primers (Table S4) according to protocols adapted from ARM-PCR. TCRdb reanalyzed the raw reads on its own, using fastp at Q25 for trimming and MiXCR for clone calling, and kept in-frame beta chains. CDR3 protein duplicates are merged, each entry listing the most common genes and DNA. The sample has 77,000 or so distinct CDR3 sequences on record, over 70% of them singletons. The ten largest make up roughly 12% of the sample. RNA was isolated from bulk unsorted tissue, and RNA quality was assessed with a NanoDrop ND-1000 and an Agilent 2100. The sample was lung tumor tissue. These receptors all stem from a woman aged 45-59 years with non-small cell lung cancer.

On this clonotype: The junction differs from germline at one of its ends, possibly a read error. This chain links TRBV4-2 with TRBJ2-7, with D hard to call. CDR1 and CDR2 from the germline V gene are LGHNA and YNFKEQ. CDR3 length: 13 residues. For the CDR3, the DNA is TGTGCCAGCAACCAAGGTGATACCTACGAGAAGTACTTC. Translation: CASNQGDTYEKYF.

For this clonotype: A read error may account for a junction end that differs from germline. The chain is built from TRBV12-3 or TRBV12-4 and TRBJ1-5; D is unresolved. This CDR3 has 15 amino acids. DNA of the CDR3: TGTGCCAGCAGTTTAGCAGCAGGAGGTCATCAGCCCCAACATTTT. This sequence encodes CASSLAAGGHQPQHF.

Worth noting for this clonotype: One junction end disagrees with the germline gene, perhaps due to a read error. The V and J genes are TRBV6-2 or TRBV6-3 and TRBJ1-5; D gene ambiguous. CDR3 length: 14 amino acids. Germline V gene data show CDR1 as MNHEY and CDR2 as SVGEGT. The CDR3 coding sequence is TGTGCCAGCAGTTTTTCAAGTACCCCTCAGCCCCACCACTTT. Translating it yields CASSFSSTPQPHHF.

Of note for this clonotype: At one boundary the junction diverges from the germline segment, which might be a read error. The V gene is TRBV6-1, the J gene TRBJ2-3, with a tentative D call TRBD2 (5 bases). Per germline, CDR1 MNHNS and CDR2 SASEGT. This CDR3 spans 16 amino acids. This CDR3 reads CAGSGGVALPKDTQYF. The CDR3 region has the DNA TGTGCCGGCAGTGGAGGAGTAGCACTCCCCAAAGATACGCAGTATTTT.

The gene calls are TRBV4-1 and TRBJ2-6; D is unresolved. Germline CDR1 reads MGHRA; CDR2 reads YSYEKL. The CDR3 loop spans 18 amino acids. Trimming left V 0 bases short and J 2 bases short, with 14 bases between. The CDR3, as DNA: TGCGCCAGCAGCCAAGATCTGTCACACCGCCCTGGGGCCAACGTCCTGACTTTC. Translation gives CASSQDLSHRPGANVLTF.

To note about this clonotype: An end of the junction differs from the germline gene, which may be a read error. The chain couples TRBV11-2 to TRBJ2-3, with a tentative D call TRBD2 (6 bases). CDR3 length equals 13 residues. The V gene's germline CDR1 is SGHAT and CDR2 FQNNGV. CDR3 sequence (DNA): TGTGCCAACAGCATAGCGGAGTCAGATACACAATATTTT. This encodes CANSIAESDTQYF. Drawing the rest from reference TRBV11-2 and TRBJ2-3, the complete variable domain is EAGVAQSPRYKIIEKRQSVAFWCNPISGHATLYWYQQILGQGPKLLIQFQNNGVVDDSQLPKDRFSAERLKGVDSTLKIQPAKLEDSAVYLCANSIAESDTQYFGPGTRLTVL.

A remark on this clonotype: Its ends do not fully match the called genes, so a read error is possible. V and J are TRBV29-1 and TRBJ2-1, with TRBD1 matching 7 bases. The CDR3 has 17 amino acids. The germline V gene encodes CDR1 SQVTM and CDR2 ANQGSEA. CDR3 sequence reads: CTVEGGDRVVSYNEQFF. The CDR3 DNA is TGCACCGTTGAAGGGGGAGACAGGGTGGTGTCATACAATGAGCAGTTCTTC.

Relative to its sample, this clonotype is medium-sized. CDR3 protein: CSVEDPREGQETQYF. The CDR3 nucleotides read TGCAGCGTTGAAGATCCCCGGGAGGGCCAAGAGACCCAGTACTTC. The J gene is TRBJ2-5, the V gene TRBV29-1; 8 bases match TRBD2. CDR1 and CDR2 (germline): SQVTM, ANQGSEA. The CDR3 runs 15 residues. The V segment lost 0 bases and the J segment 1 base; nucleotides outside the gene matches: 4. Full variable domain (rest looked up from reference TRBV29-1 and TRBJ2-5): SAVISQKPSRDICQRGTSLTIQCQVDSQVTMMFWYRQQPGQSLTLIATANQGSEATYESGFVIDKFPISRPNLTFSTLTVSNMSPEDSSIYLCSVEDPREGQETQYFGPGTRLLVL.

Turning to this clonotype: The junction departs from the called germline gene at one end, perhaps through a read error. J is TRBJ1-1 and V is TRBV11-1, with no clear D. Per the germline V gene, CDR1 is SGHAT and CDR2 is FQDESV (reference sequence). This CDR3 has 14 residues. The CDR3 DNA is TGTACCAGCAGCCACGGGCAGTCGAACACTGAAGCTTTCTTT. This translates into CTSSHGQSNTEAFF.

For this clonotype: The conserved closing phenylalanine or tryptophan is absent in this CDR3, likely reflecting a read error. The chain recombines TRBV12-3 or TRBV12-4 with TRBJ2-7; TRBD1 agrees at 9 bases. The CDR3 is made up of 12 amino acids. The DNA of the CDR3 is TGTGGCAGCAGCACAGGGGGCAGCGAGCAGTACTGC. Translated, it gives CGSSTGGSEQYC.

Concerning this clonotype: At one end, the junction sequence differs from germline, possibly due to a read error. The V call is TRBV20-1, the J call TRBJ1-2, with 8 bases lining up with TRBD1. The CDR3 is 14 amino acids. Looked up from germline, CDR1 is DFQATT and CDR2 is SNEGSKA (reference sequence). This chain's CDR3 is CSAQGGQANYGYIF. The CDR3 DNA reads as TGCAGTGCGCAGGGGGGACAGGCTAACTATGGCTACATCTTC.

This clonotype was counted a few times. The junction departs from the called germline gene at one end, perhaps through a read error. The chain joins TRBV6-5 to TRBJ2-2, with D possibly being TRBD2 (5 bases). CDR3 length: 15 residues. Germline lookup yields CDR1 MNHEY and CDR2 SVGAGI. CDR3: CASCTRMPNTGELFF. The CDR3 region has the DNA TGTGCCAGCTGCACCAGGATGCCGAACACCGGGGAGTTGTTTTTT.

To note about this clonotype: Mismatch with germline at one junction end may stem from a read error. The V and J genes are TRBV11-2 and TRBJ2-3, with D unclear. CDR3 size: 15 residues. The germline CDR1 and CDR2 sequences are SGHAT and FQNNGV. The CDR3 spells CANSFDFLVTVTQYF. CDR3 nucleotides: TGTGCCAACAGCTTCGACTTCTTGGTCACAGTTACGCAGTATTTT.

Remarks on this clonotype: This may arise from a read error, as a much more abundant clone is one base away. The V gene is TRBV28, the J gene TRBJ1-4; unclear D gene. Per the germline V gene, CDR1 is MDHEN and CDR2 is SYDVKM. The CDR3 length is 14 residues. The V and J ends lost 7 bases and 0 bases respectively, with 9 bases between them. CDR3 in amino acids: CASIQRATNEKLFF. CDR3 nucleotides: TGTGCCAGCATCCAACGGGCAACTAATGAAAAACTGTTTTTT.

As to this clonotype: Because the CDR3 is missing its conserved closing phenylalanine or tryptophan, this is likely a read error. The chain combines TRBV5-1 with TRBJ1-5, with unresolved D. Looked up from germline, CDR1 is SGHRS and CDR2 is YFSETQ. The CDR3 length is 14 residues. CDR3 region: CASSLESGNQPQHL. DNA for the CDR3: TGCGCTAGCAGCTTGGAGTCGGGCAATCAGCCCCAGCATCTT.

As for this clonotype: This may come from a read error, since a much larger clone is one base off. The CDR3 loop reads CATSVGIGRVHQPQHF. For the CDR3, the DNA is TGTGCCACCAGTGTAGGGATCGGGAGGGTTCATCAGCCCCAGCATTTT. This sequence joins TRBV24-1 and TRBJ1-5; D unresolved. The germline CDR1 and CDR2 sequences are KGHDR and SFDVKD. Between the trimmed V and J ends, which lost 5 bases and 5 bases, there was a span of 18 bases. The CDR3 has 16 residues.

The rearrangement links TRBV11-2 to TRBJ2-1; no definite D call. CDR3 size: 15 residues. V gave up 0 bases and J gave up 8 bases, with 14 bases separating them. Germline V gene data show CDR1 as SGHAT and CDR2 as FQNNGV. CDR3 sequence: CASSLESNANHEQFF. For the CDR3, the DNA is TGTGCCAGCAGCTTAGAATCTAATGCGAATCATGAGCAGTTCTTC.

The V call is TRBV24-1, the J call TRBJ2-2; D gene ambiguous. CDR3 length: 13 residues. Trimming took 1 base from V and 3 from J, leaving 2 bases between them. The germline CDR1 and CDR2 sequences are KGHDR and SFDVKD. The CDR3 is CATSDFDTGELFF. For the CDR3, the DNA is TGTGCCACCAGTGATTTCGACACCGGGGAGCTGTTTTTT.

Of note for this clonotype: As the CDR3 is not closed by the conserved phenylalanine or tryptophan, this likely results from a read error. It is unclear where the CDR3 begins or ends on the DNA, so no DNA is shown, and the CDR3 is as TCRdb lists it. Here the CDR3 reads CASSLFRGDNEQIL. The chain is built from TRBV7-8 and TRBJ2-1; TRBD1, as called in the table, went unchecked against the DNA. Germline CDR1 and CDR2: SGHVS and FQNEAQ. With termini counted, the CDR3 has 14 amino acids.

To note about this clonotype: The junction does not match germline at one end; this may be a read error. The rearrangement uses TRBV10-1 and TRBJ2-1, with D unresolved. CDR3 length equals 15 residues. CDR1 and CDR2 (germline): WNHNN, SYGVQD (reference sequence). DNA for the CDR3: TGCGCCAGCGGTGAAAATACCGGGTCTTGGGATGGGCAGTTCTTC. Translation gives CASGENTGSWDGQFF.

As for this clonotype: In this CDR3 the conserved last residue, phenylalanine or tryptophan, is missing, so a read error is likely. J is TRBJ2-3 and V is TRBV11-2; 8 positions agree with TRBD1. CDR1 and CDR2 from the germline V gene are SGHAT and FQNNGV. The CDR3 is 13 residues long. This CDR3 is CGSSLDRGDTQYY. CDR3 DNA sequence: TGTGGCAGTAGCTTAGACAGGGGAGATACGCAGTATTAT.

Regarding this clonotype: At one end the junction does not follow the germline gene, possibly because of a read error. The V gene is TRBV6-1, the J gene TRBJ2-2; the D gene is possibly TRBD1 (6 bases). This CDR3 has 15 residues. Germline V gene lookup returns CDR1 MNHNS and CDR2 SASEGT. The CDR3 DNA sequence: TGTGCGAGCAGTGATAGGGACACCCACACCGGGGAGCTGTTTTTT. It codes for CASSDRDTHTGELFF.

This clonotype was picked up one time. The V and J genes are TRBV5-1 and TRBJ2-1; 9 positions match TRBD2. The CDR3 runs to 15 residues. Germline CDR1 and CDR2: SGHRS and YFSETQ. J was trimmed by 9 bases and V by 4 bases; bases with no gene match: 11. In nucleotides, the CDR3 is TGCGCCAGCAGCCAGGGCGGGAGGGCTTTGGGTGAGCAGTTCTTC. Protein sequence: CASSQGGRALGEQFF.

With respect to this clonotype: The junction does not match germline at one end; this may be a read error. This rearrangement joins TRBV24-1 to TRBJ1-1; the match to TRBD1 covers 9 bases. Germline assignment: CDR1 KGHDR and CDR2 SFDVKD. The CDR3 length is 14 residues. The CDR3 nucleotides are TGTGTCACCAGTGCGGGACAGGGACACACTGAAGCTTTATTT. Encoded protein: CVTSAGQGHTEALF.

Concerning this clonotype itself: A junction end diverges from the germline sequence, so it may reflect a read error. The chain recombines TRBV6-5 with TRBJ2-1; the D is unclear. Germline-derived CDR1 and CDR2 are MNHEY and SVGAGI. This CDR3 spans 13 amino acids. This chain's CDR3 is CASRPILGNEQSF. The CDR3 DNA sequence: TGTGCCAGTAGGCCCATCCTGGGGAATGAGCAGTCCTTC.

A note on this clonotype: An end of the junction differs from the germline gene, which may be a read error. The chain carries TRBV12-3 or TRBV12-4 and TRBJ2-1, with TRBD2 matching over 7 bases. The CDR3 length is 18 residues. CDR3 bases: TGTGCCAGCGGTTTCTGGGGGAGGGCCTGGGGCTCCTACAATGAGCAGTTCTTC. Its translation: CASGFWGRAWGSYNEQFF.

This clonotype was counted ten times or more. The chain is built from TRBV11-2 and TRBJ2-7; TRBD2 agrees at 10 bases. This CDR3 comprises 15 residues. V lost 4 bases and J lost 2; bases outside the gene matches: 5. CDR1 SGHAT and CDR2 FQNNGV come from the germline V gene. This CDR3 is CASSSSGGITYEQYF. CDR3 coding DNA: TGTGCCAGCAGCTCTAGCGGGGGAATTACCTACGAGCAGTACTTC.